The 16 T cell receptor beta chains listed next were all sequenced from one sample in a study of blood T cell repertoires in COVID-19. Some clones are missing from TCRdb's copy, which holds only in-frame ones; the method was immunoSEQ multiplex PCR. In the table there are under 250,000 clones, more than 65% of which are singletons. The sample consisted of peripheral blood. These receptor sequences come from a man in his fifties or sixties with active or convalescent COVID-19.

This clone appeared once. The chain couples TRBV28 to TRBJ2-1; 9 nucleotides match TRBD2. Germline V CDR1 and CDR2: MDHEN, SYDVKM. J lost 3 bases, V lost 7 bases, and 7 bases had no gene match. There are 15 residues in the CDR3. In nucleotides, the CDR3 is TGTGCCAGCACCACCCCGCGGGGGGGCTACAATGAGCAGTTCTTC. This sequence encodes CASTTPRGGYNEQFF.

J is TRBJ1-6 and V is TRBV5-1; D is uncertain. The CDR3 is 13 amino acids. The germline V gene has CDR1 SGHRS and CDR2 YFSETQ. Trimming stripped 5 bases from V and 7 bases from J, with 10 bases between. For the CDR3, the DNA is TGCGCCAGCAGATCCGGGAACAATTCACCCCTCCACTTT. Translating gives CASRSGNNSPLHF.

This clone was seen only once. The chain employs TRBV4-1 and TRBJ2-5; tentative D call: TRBD1 (5 bases). Germline assignment: CDR1 MGHRA and CDR2 YSYEKL. This CDR3 spans 15 amino acids. Trimming shortened V by 2 bases and J by 4 bases, and 14 bases separated the two germline ends. The chain's CDR3 is CASSQLGIQGETQYF. As DNA, the CDR3 is TGCGCCAGCAGCCAATTGGGGATCCAGGGAGAGACCCAGTACTTC.

As for this clone: In the same sample, other DNA sequences code for this CDR3. This chain uses TRBV9 with TRBJ2-3; 8 positions agree with TRBD2. This CDR3 comprises 16 residues. Losses at the gene ends were 0 bases for V and 1 base for J; bases not matched to a gene: 4. Germline loops: CDR1 SGDLS, CDR2 YYNGEE. The chain's CDR3 is CASSVDGRGGTDTQYF. The CDR3 nucleotides are TGTGCCAGCAGCGTAGACGGGCGGGGGGGCACAGATACGCAGTATTTT.

This chain joins TRBV7-9 and TRBJ1-6, with D uncertain. From germline, CDR1 is SEHNR and CDR2 FQNEAQ (reference sequence). The germline V and J ends were trimmed by 1 base and 5 bases, with 12 bases remaining between them. CDR3 length: 16 amino acids. CDR3 DNA: TGTGCCAGCAGCTTAGGGGCACTCATGGATAATTCACCCCTCCACTTT. Translated: CASSLGALMDNSPLHF. The full variable domain, its missing parts supplied by reference TRBV7-9 and TRBJ1-6, is DTGVSQNPRHKITKRGQNVTFRCDPISEHNRLYWYRQTLGQGPEFLTYFQNEAQLEKSRLLSDRFSAERPKGSFSTLEIQRTEQGDSAMYLCASSLGALMDNSPLHFGNGTRLTVT.

J is TRBJ2-1 and V is TRBV5-1, with D possibly being TRBD2 (6 bases). Trimming left V 0 bases short and J 9 bases short, with 19 bases between. CDR3 length: 16 amino acids. CDR1 and CDR2 (germline): SGHRS, YFSETQ. The CDR3 DNA reads TGCGCCAGCAGCTTGGGGGAAAGACTAGGAATCGGTGAGCAGTTCTTC. Residues: CASSLGERLGIGEQFF. The entire variable domain, with the rest obtained from reference TRBV5-1 and TRBJ2-1, is as follows: KAGVTQTPRYLIKTRGQQVTLSCSPISGHRSVSWYQQTPGQGLQFLFEYFSETQRNKGNFPGRFSGRQFSNSRSEMNVSTLELGDSALYLCASSLGERLGIGEQFFGPGTRLTVL.

This rearrangement joins TRBV5-1 to TRBJ2-5; 8 nucleotides agree with TRBD1. V was pared by 5 bases and J by 4 bases, with 7 bases of the junction left unmatched. This CDR3 has 14 amino acids. Germline values: CDR1 SGHRS, CDR2 YFSETQ. The CDR3 protein is CASRRRQGTETQYF. The CDR3, as DNA: TGCGCCAGCAGACGCCGACAGGGGACAGAGACCCAGTACTTC.

The gene calls are TRBV6-5 and TRBJ2-1; D unclear. Germline-derived CDR1 and CDR2 are MNHEY and SVGAGI. This CDR3 is 15 amino acids long. Trimming pared 4 bases from V and 0 bases from J, leaving 10 bases between. CDR3 in amino acids: CASSLELNSYNEQFF. The CDR3 region has the DNA TGTGCCAGCAGTTTAGAGTTGAACTCCTACAATGAGCAGTTCTTC.

The chain combines TRBV30 with TRBJ2-7; the match to TRBD1 covers 7 bases. The CDR3 sequence is 13 residues long. V gave up 2 bases and J gave up 2 bases; unmatched junction bases: 3. CDR1 is GTSNPN and CDR2 is SVGIG in the germline V gene (reference sequence). DNA of the CDR3: TGTGCCTGGAGTACGCAGGGGGCCTACGAGCAGTACTTC. As protein: CAWSTQGAYEQYF.

This rearrangement joins TRBV19 to TRBJ1-3; 9 bases align to TRBD1. The CDR3 spans 14 residues. Losses at the gene ends were 4 bases for V and 7 bases for J; bases not matched to a gene: 5. CDR1 LNHDA and CDR2 SQIVND come from the germline V gene (reference sequence). The CDR3: CASSTQGATNTIYF. CDR3 in DNA: TGTGCCAGTAGTACACAGGGGGCTACTAACACCATATATTTT.

The chain combines TRBV6-5 with TRBJ2-1; TRBD1 matches 11 bases. CDR3 length: 14 residues. V shed 6 bases and J 6 bases; nucleotides not matched to a gene: 4. The V gene's germline CDR1 is MNHEY and CDR2 SVGAGI. CDR3 nucleotides: TGTGCCAGCAGGCTCGGGACAGGGGGCAATGAGCAGTTCTTC. Amino acid sequence: CASRLGTGGNEQFF.

V gene TRBV7-5 combines with J gene TRBJ2-1; the D call in the table, TRBD1, was not verified against the DNA. TRBV7-5 is labeled a pseudogene. The CDR3 contains 19 residues. The CDR3 DNA sequence: TGTGTCAGAAGCGGACCCGGGACAGGGGGCCCGAGCTCCTACAATGAGCAGTTCTTC. This codes for CVRSGPGTGGPSSYNEQFF.

The V and J genes are TRBV5-1 and TRBJ2-1; 10 positions agree with TRBD2. V was clipped by 2 bases and J by 8 bases; unmatched bases: 7. In germline, CDR1 is SGHRS, CDR2 YFSETQ. The CDR3 totals 15 residues. This CDR3 reads CASSLQRGGTYEQFF. The CDR3 DNA follows: TGCGCCAGCAGCTTACAGCGGGGGGGCACCTATGAGCAGTTCTTC.

The V and J genes are TRBV5-1 and TRBJ2-5; TRBD2 matches 8 bases. Germline CDR1 SGHRS, CDR2 YFSETQ. The CDR3 totals 15 residues. J gave up 5 bases and V 4 bases, and 10 bases lay outside the gene matches. DNA for the CDR3: TGCGCCAGCAGCCTGGGGGACCGGGGGGGCGAGACCCAGTACTTC. Its translation: CASSLGDRGGETQYF.

The CDR3 protein is CASRSGTGGEKLFF. In nucleotides, the CDR3 is TGTGCCAGCAGATCCGGGACAGGGGGTGAAAAACTGTTTTTT. The rearrangement uses TRBV28 and TRBJ1-4; 11 bases align to TRBD1. The CDR3 has 14 residues. CDR1 MDHEN and CDR2 SYDVKM come from the germline V gene. The V and J ends lost 6 bases and 7 bases, in that order; junction bases with no gene match: 4.

V usage is TRBV19 and J usage is TRBJ1-5; D may be TRBD1 (6 bases). Deletions cut 3 bases from V and 6 bases from J, with 12 bases between. The CDR3 runs 14 residues. Germline values: CDR1 LNHDA, CDR2 SQIVND (reference sequence). The CDR3: CASSIPGEGQPQHF. The CDR3 DNA reads TGTGCCAGTAGTATCCCAGGGGAGGGTCAGCCCCAGCATTTT.